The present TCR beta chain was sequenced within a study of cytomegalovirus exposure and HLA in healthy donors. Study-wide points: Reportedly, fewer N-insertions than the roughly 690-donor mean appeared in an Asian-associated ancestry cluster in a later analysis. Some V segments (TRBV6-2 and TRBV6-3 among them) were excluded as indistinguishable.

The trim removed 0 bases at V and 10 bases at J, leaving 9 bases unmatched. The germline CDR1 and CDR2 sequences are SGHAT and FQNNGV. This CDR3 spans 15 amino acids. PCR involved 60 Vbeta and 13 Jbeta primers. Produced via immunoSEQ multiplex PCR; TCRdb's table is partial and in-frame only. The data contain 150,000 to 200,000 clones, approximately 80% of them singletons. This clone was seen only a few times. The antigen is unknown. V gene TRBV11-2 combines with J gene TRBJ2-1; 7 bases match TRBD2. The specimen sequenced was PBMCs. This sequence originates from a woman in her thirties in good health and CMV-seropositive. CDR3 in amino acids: CASSLDFAGAEEQFF. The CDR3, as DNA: TGTGCCAGCAGCTTAGATTTCGCGGGAGCAGAGGAGCAGTTCTTC.